The T cell receptor beta chain under discussion was sequenced for a study of cytomegalovirus exposure and HLA in healthy donors. Trimming took 5 bases from V and 10 from J, leaving 20 bases between them. Germline V gives CDR1 MNHEY, CDR2 SMNVEV (reference sequence). CDR3 size: 14 residues. PCR used 60 Vbeta primers and 13 Jbeta primers. Data came from immunoSEQ multiplex PCR; TCRdb stores just in-frame clones and leaves some out. The sample carries some 150,000 clones, roughly 80% recorded once. The chain uses TRBV27 and TRBJ1-1, with D possibly being TRBD1 (6 bases). The TCR sequence derives from a woman aged 25 to 45 in good health and CMV-seropositive. Specimen: PBMCs. CDR3 in amino acids: CASSPGTPKWGAFF. The CDR3 nucleotides read TGTGCCAGCAGTCCCGGGACACCTAAATGGGGAGCTTTCTTT.